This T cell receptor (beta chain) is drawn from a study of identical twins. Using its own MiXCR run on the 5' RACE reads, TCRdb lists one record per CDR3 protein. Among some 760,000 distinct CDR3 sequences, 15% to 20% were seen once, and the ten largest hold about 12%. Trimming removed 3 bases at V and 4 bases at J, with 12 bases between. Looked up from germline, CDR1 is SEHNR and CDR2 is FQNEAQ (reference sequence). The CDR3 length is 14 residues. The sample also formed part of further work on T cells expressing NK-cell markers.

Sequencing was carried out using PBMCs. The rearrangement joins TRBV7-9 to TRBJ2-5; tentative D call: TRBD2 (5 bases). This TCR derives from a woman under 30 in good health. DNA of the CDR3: TGTGCCAGCAGCTTCCCAGCGGCTGCAGAGACCCAGTACTTC. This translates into CASSFPAAAETQYF.